This passage covers 5 T cell receptor beta chains from one sample sequenced in a study of blood T cell repertoires in COVID-19. Assay used: immunoSEQ multiplex PCR; TCRdb lists only in-frame clones, some missing. The table includes 150,000 to 200,000 clones, over 75% detected once. Sequenced: peripheral blood. The receptors derive from a woman of 80 years or more with acute or convalescent COVID-19.

The chain couples TRBV7-9 to TRBJ1-1, with 9 bases identical to TRBD1. J gave up 10 bases and V 4 bases, and 4 bases lay outside the gene matches. The V gene's germline CDR1 is SEHNR and CDR2 FQNEAQ (reference sequence). This CDR3 has 12 amino acids. CDR3 nucleotides: TGTGCCAGCAGCTGGGGACAGGGAGGAGCTTTCTTT. Its translation: CASSWGQGGAFF.

The V gene is TRBV9, the J gene TRBJ1-1, with D uncertain. Looked up from germline, CDR1 is SGDLS and CDR2 is YYNGEE. V was cut by 1 base and J by 0 bases, with 13 bases left in between. CDR3 size: 16 residues. The CDR3 DNA reads TGTGCCAGCAGCGTAACGAGTGAGCGCATGAACACTGAAGCTTTCTTT. Translated, it gives CASSVTSERMNTEAFF.

This chain joins TRBV6-5 and TRBJ1-1; D is ambiguous. The CDR3 consists of 14 residues. The ends were cut back, 2 bases at V and 1 base at J, with 8 bases in the middle. From germline, CDR1 is MNHEY and CDR2 SVGAGI. The CDR3 reads CASSYVRGNTEAFF. Here the CDR3 DNA reads TGTGCCAGCAGTTACGTGCGGGGGAACACTGAAGCTTTCTTT.

The chain joins TRBV5-1 to TRBJ1-4; 10 bases align to TRBD1. CDR1 is SGHRS and CDR2 is YFSETQ in the germline V gene. The trim removed 3 bases at V and 8 bases at J, leaving 10 bases unmatched. This CDR3 has 16 amino acids. The chain's CDR3 is CASSWTGTGEGEKLFF. CDR3 bases: TGCGCCAGCAGCTGGACCGGGACAGGGGAGGGAGAAAAACTGTTTTTT. Looking up the rest from reference TRBV5-1 and TRBJ1-4 gives the full variable domain: KAGVTQTPRYLIKTRGQQVTLSCSPISGHRSVSWYQQTPGQGLQFLFEYFSETQRNKGNFPGRFSGRQFSNSRSEMNVSTLELGDSALYLCASSWTGTGEGEKLFFGSGTQLSVL.

The J gene is TRBJ1-2, the V gene TRBV11-2; maybe TRBD1 (6 bases). The CDR3 has 14 residues. Per the germline V gene, CDR1 is SGHAT and CDR2 is FQNNGV. V lost 5 bases and J lost 3, with 13 bases in between. The CDR3 reads CASSAAGAYYGYTF. In DNA, the CDR3 is TGTGCCAGCAGCGCAGCAGGGGCCTACTATGGCTACACCTTC.